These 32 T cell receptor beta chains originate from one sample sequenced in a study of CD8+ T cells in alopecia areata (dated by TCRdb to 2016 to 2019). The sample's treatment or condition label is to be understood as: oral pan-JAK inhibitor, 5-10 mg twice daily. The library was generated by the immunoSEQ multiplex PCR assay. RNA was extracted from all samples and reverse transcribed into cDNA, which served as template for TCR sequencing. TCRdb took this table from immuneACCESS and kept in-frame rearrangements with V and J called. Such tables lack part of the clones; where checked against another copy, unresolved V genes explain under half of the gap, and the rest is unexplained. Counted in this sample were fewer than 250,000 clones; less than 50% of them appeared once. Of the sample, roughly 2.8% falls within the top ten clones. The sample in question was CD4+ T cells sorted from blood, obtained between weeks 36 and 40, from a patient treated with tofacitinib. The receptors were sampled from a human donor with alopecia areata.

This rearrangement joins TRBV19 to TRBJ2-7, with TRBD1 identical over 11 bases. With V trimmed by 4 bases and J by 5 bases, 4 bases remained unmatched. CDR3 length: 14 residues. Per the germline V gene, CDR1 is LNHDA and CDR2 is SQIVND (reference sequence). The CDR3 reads CASSRPGQGDEQYF. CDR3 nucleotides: TGTGCCAGTAGTAGACCGGGACAGGGGGACGAGCAGTACTTC.

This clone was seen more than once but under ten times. The CDR3 DNA sequence: TGTGCCAGCAGCCAAAACCTAGCGGGCATAAGCTCCTACGAGCAGTACTTC. It is translated as CASSQNLAGISSYEQYF. The genes are TRBV4-2 and TRBJ2-7; TRBD2 matches at 8 bases. The CDR3 loop spans 17 amino acids. Germline V gene lookup returns CDR1 LGHNA and CDR2 YNFKEQ. The V gene end was trimmed by 2 bases and the J gene end by 0 bases; junction bases not matched to a gene: 9.

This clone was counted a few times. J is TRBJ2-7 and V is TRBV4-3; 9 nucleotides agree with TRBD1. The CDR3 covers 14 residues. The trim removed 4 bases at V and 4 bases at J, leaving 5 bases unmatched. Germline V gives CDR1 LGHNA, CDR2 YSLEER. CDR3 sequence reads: CASSLGQGRYEQYF. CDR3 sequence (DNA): TGCGCCAGCAGCCTCGGACAGGGGAGGTACGAGCAGTACTTC.

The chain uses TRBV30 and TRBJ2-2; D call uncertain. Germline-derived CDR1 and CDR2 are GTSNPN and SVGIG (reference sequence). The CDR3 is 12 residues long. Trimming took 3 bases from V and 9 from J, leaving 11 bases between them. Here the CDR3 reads CAWRNTGRELFF. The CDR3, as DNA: TGTGCCTGGAGGAATACCGGCAGGGAGCTGTTTTTT.

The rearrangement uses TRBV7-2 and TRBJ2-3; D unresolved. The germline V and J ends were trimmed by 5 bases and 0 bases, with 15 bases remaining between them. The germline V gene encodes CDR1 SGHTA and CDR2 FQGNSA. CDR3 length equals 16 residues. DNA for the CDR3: TGTGCCAGCAGCCATATAAGAGGCAGCAGCACAGATACGCAGTATTTT. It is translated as CASSHIRGSSTDTQYF.

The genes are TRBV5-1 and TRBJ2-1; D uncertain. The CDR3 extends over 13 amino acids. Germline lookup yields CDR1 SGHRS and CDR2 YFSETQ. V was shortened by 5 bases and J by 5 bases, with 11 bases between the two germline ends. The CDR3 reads CASSFIGNNEQFF. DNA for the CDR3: TGCGCCAGCAGTTTTATAGGGAACAATGAGCAGTTCTTC.

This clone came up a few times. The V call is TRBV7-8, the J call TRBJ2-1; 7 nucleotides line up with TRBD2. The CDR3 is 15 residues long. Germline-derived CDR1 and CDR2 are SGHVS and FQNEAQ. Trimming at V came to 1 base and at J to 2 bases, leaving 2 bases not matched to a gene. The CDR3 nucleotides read TGTGCCAGCAGCTTAGAACGGGGGGCCTACAATGAGCAGTTCTTC. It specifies CASSLERGAYNEQFF.

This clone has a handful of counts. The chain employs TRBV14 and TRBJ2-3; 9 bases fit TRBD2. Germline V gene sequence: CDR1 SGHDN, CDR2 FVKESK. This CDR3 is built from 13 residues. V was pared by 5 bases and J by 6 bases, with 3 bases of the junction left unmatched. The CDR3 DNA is TGTGCCAGCAGCACGGGACTAGCTGATACGCAGTATTTT. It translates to CASSTGLADTQYF.

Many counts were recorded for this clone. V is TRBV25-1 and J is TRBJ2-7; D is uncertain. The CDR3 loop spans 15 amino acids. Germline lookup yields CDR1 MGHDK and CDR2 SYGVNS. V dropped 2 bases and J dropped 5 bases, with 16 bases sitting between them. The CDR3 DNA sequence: TGTGCCAGCAGTGAAACCGTCCGTCGCCGCAACGAGCAGTACTTC. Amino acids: CASSETVRRRNEQYF.

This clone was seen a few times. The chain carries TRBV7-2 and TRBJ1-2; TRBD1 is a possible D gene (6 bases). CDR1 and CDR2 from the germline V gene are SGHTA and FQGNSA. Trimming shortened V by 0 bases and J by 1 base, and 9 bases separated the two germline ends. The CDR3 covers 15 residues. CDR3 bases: TGTGCCAGCAGCTTAGCGCGCAGGGGTAACTATGGCTACACCTTC. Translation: CASSLARRGNYGYTF.

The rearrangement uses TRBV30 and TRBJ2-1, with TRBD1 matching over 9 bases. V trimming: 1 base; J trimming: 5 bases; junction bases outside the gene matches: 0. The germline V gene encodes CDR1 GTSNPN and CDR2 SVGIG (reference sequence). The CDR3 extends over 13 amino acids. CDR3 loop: CAWSGDRDNEQFF. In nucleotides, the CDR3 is TGTGCCTGGAGTGGGGACAGGGACAATGAGCAGTTCTTC.

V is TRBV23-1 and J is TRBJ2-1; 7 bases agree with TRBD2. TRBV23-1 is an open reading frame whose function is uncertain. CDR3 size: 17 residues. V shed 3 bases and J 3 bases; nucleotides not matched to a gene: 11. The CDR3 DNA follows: TGCGCCAGCAGTCAGGCTCAAGCGGGGAACTTCTACAATGAGCAGTTCTTC. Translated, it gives CASSQAQAGNFYNEQFF.

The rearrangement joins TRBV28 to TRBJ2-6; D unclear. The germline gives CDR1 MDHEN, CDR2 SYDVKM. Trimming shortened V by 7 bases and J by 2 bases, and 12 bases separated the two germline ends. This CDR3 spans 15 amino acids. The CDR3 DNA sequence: TGTGCCAGCATGGAGACAAACCCTGGGGCCAACGTCCTGACTTTC. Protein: CASMETNPGANVLTF. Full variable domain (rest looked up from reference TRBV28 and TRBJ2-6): DVKVTQSSRYLVKRTGEKVFLECVQDMDHENMFWYRQDPGLGLRLIYFSYDVKMKEKGDIPEGYSVSREKKERFSLILESASTNQTSMYLCASMETNPGANVLTFGAGSRLTVL.

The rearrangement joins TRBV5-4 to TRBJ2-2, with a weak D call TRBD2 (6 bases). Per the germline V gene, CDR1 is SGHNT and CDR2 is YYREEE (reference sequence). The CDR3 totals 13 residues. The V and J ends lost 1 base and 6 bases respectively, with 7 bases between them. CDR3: CASSLPGAGELFF. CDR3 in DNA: TGTGCCAGCAGCTTGCCGGGGGCCGGGGAGCTGTTTTTT. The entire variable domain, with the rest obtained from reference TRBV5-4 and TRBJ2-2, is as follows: ETGVTQSPTHLIKTRGQQVTLRCSSQSGHNTVSWYQQALGQGPQFIFQYYREEENGRGNFPPRFSGLQFPNYSSELNVNALELDDSALYLCASSLPGAGELFFGEGSRLTVL.

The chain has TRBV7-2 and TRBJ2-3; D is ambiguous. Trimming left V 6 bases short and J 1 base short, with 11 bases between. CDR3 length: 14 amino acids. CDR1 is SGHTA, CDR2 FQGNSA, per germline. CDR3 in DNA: TGTGCCAGCAGGTCGGCGGCAGGCACAGATACGCAGTATTTT. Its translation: CASRSAAGTDTQYF. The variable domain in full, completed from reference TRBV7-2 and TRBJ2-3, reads GAGVSQSPSNKVTEKGKDVELRCDPISGHTALYWYRQSLGQGLEFLIYFQGNSAPDKSGLPSDRFSAERTGGSVSTLTIQRTQQEDSAVYLCASRSAAGTDTQYFGPGTRLTVL.

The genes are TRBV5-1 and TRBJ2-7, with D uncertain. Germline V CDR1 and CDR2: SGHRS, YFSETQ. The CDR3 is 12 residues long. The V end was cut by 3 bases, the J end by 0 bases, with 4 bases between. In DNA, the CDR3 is TGCGCCAGCAGCTCCTACTCCTACGAGCAGTACTTC. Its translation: CASSSYSYEQYF.

The CDR3 sequence is CASSFGRINYGYTF. The CDR3 nucleotides are TGTGCCAGCAGCTTCGGCAGGATTAACTATGGCTACACCTTC. V gene TRBV5-6 combines with J gene TRBJ1-2, with unresolved D. Between the trimmed V and J ends, which lost 2 bases and 1 base, there was a span of 9 bases. Germline lookup yields CDR1 SGHDT and CDR2 YYEEEE. The CDR3 covers 14 residues. The variable domain in full, with the rest retrieved from reference TRBV5-6 and TRBJ1-2, is DAGVTQSPTHLIKTRGQQVTLRCSPKSGHDTVSWYQQALGQGPQFIFQYYEEEERQRGNFPDRFSGHQFPNYSSELNVNALLLGDSALYLCASSFGRINYGYTFGSGTRLTVV.

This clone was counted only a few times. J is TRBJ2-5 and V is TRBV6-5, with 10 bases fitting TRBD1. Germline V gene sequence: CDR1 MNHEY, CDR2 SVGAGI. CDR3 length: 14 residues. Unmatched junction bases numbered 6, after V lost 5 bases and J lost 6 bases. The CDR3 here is CASSAPGQGKTQYF. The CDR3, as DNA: TGTGCCAGCAGTGCGCCGGGACAGGGGAAGACCCAGTACTTC.

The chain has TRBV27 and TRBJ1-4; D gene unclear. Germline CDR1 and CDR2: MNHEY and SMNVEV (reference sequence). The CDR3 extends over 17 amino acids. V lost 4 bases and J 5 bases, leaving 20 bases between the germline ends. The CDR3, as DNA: TGTGCCAGCAGTTCCGCTCAAACTCGAGGATTCAATGAAAAACTGTTTTTT. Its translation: CASSSAQTRGFNEKLFF.

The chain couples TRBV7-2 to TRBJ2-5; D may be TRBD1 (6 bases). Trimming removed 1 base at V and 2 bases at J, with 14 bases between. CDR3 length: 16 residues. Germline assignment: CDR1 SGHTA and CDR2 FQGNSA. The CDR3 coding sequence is TGTGCCAGCAGCTTAGGGACAGCCCGATATCAAGAGACCCAGTACTTC. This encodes CASSLGTARYQETQYF. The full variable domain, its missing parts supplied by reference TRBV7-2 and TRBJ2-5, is GAGVSQSPSNKVTEKGKDVELRCDPISGHTALYWYRQSLGQGLEFLIYFQGNSAPDKSGLPSDRFSAERTGGSVSTLTIQRTQQEDSAVYLCASSLGTARYQETQYFGPGTRLLVL.

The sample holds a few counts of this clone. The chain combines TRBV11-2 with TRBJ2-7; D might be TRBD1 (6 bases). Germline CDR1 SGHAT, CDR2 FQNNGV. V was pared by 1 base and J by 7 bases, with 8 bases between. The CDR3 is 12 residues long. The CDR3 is CASSLVRGEQYF. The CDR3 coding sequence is TGTGCCAGCAGCTTAGTGAGGGGGGAGCAGTACTTC.

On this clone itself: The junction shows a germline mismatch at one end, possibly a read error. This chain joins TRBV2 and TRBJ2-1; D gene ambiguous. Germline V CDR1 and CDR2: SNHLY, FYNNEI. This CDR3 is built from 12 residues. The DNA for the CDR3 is TGTGCCAGCAGTGTGCTCCGCAATGGGCAGTTCTTC. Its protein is CASSVLRNGQFF. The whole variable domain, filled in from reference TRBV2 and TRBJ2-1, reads EPEVTQTPSHQVTQMGQEVILRCVPISNHLYFYWYRQILGQKVEFLVSFYNNEISEKSEIFDDQFSVERPDGSNFTLKIRSTKLEDSAMYFCASSVLRNGQFFGPGTRLTVL.

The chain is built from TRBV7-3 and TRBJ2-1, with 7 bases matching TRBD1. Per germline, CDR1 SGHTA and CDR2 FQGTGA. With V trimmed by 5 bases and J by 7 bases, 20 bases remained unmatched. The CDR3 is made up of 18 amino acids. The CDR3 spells CASSRQGSPGRRSNEQFF. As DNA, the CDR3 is TGTGCCAGCAGCCGACAGGGTTCTCCGGGACGCAGGAGTAATGAGCAGTTCTTC.

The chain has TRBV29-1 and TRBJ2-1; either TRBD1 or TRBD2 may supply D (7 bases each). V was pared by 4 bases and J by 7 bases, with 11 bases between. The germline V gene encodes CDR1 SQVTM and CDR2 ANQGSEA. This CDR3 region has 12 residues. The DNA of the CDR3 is TGCAGCGTTGGCAGGGGGGGGAATGAGCAGTTCTTC. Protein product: CSVGRGGNEQFF.

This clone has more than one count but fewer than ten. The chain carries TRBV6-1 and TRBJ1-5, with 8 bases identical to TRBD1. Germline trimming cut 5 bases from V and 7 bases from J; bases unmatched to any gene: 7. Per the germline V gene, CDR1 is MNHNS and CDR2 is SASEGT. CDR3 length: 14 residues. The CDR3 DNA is TGTGCCAGCAGTCTAAAGGACAGGGCGCAGCCCCAGCATTTT. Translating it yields CASSLKDRAQPQHF.

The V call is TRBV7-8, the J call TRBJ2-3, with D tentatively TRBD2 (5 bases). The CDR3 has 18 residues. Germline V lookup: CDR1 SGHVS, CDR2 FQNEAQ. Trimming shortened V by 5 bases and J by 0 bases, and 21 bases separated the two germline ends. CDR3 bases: TGTGCCAGCAGCCTCCGGCGCATTACGGGAACTAGCACAGATACGCAGTATTTT. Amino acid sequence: CASSLRRITGTSTDTQYF.

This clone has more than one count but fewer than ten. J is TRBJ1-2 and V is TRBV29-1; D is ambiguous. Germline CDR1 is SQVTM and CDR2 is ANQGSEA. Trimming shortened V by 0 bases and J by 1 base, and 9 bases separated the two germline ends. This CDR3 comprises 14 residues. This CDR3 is CSVEEGGGNYGYTF. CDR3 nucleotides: TGCAGCGTTGAAGAGGGTGGCGGTAACTATGGCTACACCTTC. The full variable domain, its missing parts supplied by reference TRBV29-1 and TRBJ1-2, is SAVISQKPSRDICQRGTSLTIQCQVDSQVTMMFWYRQQPGQSLTLIATANQGSEATYESGFVIDKFPISRPNLTFSTLTVSNMSPEDSSIYLCSVEEGGGNYGYTFGSGTRLTVV.

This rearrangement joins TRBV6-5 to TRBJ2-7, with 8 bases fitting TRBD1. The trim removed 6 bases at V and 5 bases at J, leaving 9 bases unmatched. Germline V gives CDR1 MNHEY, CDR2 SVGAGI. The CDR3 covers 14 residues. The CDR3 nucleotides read TGTGCCAGCAGCACGACAGGGGTATTCGACGAGCAGTACTTC. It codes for CASSTTGVFDEQYF.

CDR3 loop: CSVGGTGRTYEQYF. The CDR3 bases are TGCAGCGTCGGTGGGACGGGGAGGACCTACGAGCAGTACTTC. The chain joins TRBV29-1 to TRBJ2-7; tentative D call: TRBD2 (6 bases). Germline V lookup: CDR1 SQVTM, CDR2 ANQGSEA. The CDR3 extends over 14 amino acids. V dropped 6 bases and J dropped 2 bases, with 17 bases sitting between them.

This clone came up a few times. The CDR3 spells CASGLVLAGGNEQFF. In nucleotides, the CDR3 is TGTGCTAGTGGTTTGGTACTAGCGGGAGGCAATGAGCAGTTCTTC. The V call is TRBV12-5, the J call TRBJ2-1; 12 bases agree with TRBD2. The CDR3 has 15 amino acids. V was pared by 0 bases and J by 6 bases, with 0 bases of the junction left unmatched. Per germline, CDR1 LGHNT and CDR2 FRNRAP. Supplemented by reference TRBV12-5 and TRBJ2-1, the full variable domain reads DARVTQTPRHKVTEMGQEVTMRCQPILGHNTVFWYRQTMMQGLELLAYFRNRAPLDDSGMPKDRFSAEMPDATLATLKIQPSEPRDSAVYFCASGLVLAGGNEQFFGPGTRLTVL.

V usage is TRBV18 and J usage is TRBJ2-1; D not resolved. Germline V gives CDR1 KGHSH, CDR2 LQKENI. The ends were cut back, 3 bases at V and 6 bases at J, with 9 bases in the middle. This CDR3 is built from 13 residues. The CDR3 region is CASSPSSFNEQFF. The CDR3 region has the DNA TGTGCCAGCTCACCCTCGTCATTCAATGAGCAGTTCTTC.

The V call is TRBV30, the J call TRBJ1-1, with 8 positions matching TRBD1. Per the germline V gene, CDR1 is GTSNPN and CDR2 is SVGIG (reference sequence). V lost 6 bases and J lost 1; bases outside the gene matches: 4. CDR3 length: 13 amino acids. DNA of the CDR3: TGTGCCTGCCGACAGGGGCAGAACACTGAAGCTTTCTTT. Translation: CACRQGQNTEAFF.